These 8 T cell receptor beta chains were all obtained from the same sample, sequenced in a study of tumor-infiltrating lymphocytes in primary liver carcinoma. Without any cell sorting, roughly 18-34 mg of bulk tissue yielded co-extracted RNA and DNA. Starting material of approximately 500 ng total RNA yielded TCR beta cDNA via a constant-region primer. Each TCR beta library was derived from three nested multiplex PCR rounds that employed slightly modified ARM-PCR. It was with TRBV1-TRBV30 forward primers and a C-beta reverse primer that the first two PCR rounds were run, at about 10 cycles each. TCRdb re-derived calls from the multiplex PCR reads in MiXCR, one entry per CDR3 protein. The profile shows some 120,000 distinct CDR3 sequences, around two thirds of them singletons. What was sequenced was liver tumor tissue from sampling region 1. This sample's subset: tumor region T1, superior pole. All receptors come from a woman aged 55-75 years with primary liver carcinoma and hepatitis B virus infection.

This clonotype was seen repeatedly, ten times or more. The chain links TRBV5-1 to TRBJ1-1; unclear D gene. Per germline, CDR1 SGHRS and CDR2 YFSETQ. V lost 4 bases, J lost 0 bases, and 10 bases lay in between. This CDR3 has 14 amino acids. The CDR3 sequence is CASSLIGVNTEAFF. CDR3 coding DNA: TGCGCCAGCAGCCTCATCGGGGTGAACACTGAAGCTTTCTTT.

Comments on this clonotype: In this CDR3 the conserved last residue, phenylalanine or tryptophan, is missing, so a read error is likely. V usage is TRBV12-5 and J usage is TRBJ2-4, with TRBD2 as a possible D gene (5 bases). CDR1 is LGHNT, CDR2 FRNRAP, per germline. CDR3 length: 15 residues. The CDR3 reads CASGLVRGARNIQYI. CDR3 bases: TGTGCTAGTGGTTTGGTACGGGGAGCCAGAAACATTCAGTACATC.

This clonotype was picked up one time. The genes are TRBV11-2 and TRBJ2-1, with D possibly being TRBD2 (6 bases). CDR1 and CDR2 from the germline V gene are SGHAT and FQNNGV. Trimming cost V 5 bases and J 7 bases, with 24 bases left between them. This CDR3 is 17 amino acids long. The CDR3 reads CASSIHTGLLNKNEQFF. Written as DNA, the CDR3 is TGTGCCAGCAGCATTCACACGGGACTCCTTAATAAGAATGAGCAGTTCTTC. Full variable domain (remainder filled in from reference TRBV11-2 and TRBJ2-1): EAGVAQSPRYKIIEKRQSVAFWCNPISGHATLYWYQQILGQGPKLLIQFQNNGVVDDSQLPKDRFSAERLKGVDSTLKIQPAKLEDSAVYLCASSIHTGLLNKNEQFFGPGTRLTVL.

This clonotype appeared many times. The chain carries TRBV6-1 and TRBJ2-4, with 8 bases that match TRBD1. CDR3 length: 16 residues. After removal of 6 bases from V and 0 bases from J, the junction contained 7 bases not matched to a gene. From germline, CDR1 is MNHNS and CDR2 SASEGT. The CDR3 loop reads CASREDRALAKNIQYF. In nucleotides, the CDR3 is TGTGCCAGCAGGGAGGACAGGGCCCTAGCCAAAAACATTCAGTACTTC.

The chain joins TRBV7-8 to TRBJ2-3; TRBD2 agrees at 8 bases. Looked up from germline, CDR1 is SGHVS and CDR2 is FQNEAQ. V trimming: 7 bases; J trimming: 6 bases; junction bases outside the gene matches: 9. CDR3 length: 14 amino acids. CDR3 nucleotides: TGTGCCAGCACCCCTATGACTAGCGCGGATACGCAGTATTTT. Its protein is CASTPMTSADTQYF. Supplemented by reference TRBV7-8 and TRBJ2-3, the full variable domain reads GAGVSQSPRYKVAKRGQDVALRCDPISGHVSLFWYQQALGQGPEFLTYFQNEAQLDKSGLPSDRFFAERPEGSVSTLKIQRTQQEDSAVYLCASTPMTSADTQYFGPGTRLTVL.

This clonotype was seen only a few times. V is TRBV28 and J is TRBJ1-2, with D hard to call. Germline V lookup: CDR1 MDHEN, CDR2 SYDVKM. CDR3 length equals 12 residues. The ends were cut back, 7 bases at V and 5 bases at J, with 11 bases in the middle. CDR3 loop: CASTTLQYGYTF. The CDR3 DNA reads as TGTGCCAGCACGACACTGCAGTATGGCTACACCTTC.

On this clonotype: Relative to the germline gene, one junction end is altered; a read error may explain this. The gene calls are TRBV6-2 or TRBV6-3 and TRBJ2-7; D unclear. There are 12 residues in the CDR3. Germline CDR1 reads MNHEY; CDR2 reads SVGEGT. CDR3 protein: CVSSRTPEFLYF. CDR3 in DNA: TGTGTCAGCAGTCGGACCCCAGAGTTTCTGTATTTC.

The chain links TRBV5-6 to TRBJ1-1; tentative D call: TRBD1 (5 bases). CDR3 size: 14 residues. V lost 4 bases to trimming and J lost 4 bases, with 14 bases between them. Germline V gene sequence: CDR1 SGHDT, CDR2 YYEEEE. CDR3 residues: CASSPQQGATEAFF. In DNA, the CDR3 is TGTGCCAGCAGCCCTCAGCAAGGGGCCACTGAAGCTTTCTTT.